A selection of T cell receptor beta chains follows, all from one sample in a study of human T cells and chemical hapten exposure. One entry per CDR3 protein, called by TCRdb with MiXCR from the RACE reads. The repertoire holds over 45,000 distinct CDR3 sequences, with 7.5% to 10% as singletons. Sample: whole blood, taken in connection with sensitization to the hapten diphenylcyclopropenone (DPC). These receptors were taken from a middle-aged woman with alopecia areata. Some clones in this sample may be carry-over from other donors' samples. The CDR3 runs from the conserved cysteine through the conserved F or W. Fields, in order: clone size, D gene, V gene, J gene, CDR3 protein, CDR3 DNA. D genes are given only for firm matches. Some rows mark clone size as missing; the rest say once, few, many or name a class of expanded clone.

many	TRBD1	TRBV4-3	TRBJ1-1	CASSPGGQSNTEAFF	TGCGCCAGCAGCCCAGGGGGGCAGTCAAACACTGAAGCTTTCTTT
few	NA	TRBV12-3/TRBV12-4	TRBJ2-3	CASSLTGGGDTQYF	TGTGCCAGCAGCCTTACAGGGGGGGGAGATACGCAGTATTTT
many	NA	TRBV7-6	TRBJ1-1	CASSQGRGSNTEAFF	TGTGCCAGCAGCCAAGGTCGGGGATCAAACACTGAAGCTTTCTTT
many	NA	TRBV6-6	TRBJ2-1	CASSYYSDEQFF	TGTGCCAGCAGTTACTACTCGGATGAGCAGTTCTTC
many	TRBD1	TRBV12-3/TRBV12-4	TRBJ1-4	CASSSQSGQAKLFF	TGTGCCAGCAGTTCGCAATCTGGACAGGCGAAACTGTTTTTT
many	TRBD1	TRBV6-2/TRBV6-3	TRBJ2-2	CASTLIQGATGELFF	TGTGCCAGCACCCTTATACAGGGGGCCACCGGGGAGCTGTTTTTT
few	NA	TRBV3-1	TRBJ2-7	CASSLQVPFSYEQYF	TGTGCCAGCAGCCTACAGGTCCCCTTCTCCTACGAGCAGTACTTC
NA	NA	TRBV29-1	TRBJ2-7	CSVWVHEQYF	TGCAGCGTTTGGGTCCACGAGCAGTACTTC
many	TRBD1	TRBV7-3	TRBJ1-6	CASSLTLQGGRIRDSPLHF	TGTGCCAGCAGCTTAACTCTCCAAGGGGGCAGAATAAGAGATTCACCCCTCCACTTT
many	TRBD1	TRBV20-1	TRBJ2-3	CSPSGTGGRTDTQYF	TGCAGCCCATCAGGGACAGGGGGCCGCACAGATACGCAGTATTTT
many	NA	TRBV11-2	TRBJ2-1	CASSSYSNEQFF	TGTGCCAGCAGCTCCTACAGTAATGAGCAGTTCTTC
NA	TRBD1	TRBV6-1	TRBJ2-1	CASSSLDRRSYNEQFF	TGTGCCAGCAGTTCTCTGGACAGGCGGTCCTACAATGAGCAGTTCTTC
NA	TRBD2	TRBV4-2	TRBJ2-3	CASSQDPTRVLGEGGDTQYF	TGTGCCAGCAGCCAAGATCCGACCCGGGTACTAGGGGAGGGTGGGGATACGCAGTATTTT
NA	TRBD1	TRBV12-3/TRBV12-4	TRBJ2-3	CASSPTGGTDTQYF	TGTGCCAGCAGTCCGACAGGGGGCACAGATACGCAGTATTTT
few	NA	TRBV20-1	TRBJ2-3	CSRIGPDTQYF	TGCAGCCGGATTGGGCCAGATACGCAGTATTTT
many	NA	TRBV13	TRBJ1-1	CASSLPAERNTEAFF	TGTGCCAGCAGCCTGCCGGCGGAGAGGAACACTGAAGCTTTCTTT
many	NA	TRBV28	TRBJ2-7	CASSLIGGPREQYF	TGTGCCAGCAGTTTGATAGGCGGGCCGCGGGAGCAGTACTTC
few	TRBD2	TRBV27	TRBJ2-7	CASSPGGTYEQYF	TGTGCCAGCAGCCCGGGGGGAACCTACGAGCAGTACTTC
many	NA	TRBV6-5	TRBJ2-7	CASSSPASNYEQYF	TGTGCCAGCAGTTCCCCAGCCAGTAACTACGAGCAGTACTTC
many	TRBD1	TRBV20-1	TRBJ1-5	CSARSGGGPNQPQHF	TGCAGTGCTAGATCAGGGGGGGGTCCCAATCAGCCCCAGCATTTT
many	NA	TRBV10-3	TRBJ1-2	CAISEPGSDYGYTF	TGTGCCATCAGTGAGCCCGGCAGTGACTATGGCTACACCTTC
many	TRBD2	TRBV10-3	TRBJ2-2	CAISESGLGGGGELFF	TGTGCCATCAGTGAGTCGGGACTAGGCGGCGGCGGGGAGCTGTTTTTT
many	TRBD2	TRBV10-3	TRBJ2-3	CAISGLADTQDTDTQYF	TGTGCCATCTCGGGACTAGCGGATACACAGGACACAGATACGCAGTATTTT
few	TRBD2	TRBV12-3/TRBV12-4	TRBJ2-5	CASSNYSGGEEETQYF	TGTGCCAGCAGTAACTATAGCGGGGGGGAGGAAGAGACCCAGTACTTC
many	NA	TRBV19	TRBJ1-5	CASRGAETIQPQHF	TGTGCCAGTAGAGGAGCCGAGACCATTCAGCCCCAGCATTTT
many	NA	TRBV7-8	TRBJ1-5	CASSLGGDQPQHF	TGTGCCAGCAGCTTAGGCGGCGATCAGCCCCAGCATTTT
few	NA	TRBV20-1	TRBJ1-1	CSADRNTEAFF	TGCAGTGCAGACAGGAACACTGAAGCTTTCTTT
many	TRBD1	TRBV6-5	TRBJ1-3	CASSLYGTGKGNTIYF	TGTGCCAGCAGTTTGTACGGGACAGGGAAGGGAAACACCATATATTTT
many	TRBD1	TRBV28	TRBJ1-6	CASQGENSPLHF	TGTGCCAGTCAGGGGGAAAATTCACCCCTCCACTTT
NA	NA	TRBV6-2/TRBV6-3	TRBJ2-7	CASSYRGAHEQYF	TGTGCCAGCAGTTATCGGGGGGCCCACGAGCAGTACTTC
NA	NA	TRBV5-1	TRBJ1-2	CASSLEGDRNRGDGYTF	TGCGCCAGCAGCTTGGAAGGGGATCGTAATAGGGGTGATGGCTACACCTTC
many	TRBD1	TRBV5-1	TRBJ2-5	CASSPVAGGQETQYF	TGCGCCAGCAGCCCCGTAGCAGGGGGCCAAGAGACCCAGTACTTC
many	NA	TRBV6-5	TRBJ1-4	CASSYSGLEKLFF	TGTGCCAGCAGTTACTCCGGACTTGAAAAACTGTTTTTT
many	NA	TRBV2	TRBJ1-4	CASRTGGSEKLFF	TGTGCCAGCCGGACGGGAGGGAGTGAAAAACTGTTTTTT
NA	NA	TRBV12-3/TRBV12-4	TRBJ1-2	CASTLGTVSFYSGYTF	TGTGCCAGCACTCTCGGAACAGTCTCCTTCTATTCGGGCTACACCTTC
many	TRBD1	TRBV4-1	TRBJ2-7	CASSHNRDRGYEQYF	TGCGCCAGCAGCCACAACCGGGACAGAGGCTACGAGCAGTACTTC
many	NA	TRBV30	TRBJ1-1	CAWSVVENTEAFF	TGTGCCTGGAGTGTAGTCGAGAACACTGAAGCTTTCTTT
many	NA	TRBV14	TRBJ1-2	CASSRTVAYGYTF	TGTGCCAGCAGCCGCACAGTTGCCTATGGCTACACCTTC
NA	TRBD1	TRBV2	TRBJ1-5	CASNRRGQGALGFQPQHF	TGTGCCAGCAACCGAAGGGGACAGGGGGCGCTTGGATTTCAGCCCCAGCATTTT
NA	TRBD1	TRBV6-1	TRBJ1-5	CASSEAPTGRQPQHF	TGTGCCAGCAGTGAAGCCCCGACAGGGCGTCAGCCCCAGCATTTT
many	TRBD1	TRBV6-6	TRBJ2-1	CASSAPGQYNEQFF	TGTGCCAGCAGCGCTCCGGGACAGTACAATGAGCAGTTCTTC
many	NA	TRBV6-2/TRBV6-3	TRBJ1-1	CASSPLTGFTEAFF	TGTGCCAGCAGTCCTCTTACAGGGTTCACTGAAGCTTTCTTT
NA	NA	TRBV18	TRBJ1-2	CASSLTGQTYGYTF	TGTGCCAGCTCCCTTACGGGGCAGACCTATGGCTACACCTTC
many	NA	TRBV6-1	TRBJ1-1	CASSDRESTEAFF	TGTGCCAGCAGTGACAGGGAGAGCACTGAAGCTTTCTTT
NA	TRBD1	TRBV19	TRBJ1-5	CASTDRGTKVYSNQPQHF	TGTGCCAGTACAGACAGGGGGACGAAAGTCTATAGCAATCAGCCCCAGCATTTT
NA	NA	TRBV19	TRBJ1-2	CASSSNFGSEDGYTF	TGTGCCAGTAGTTCAAATTTCGGCTCGGAGGATGGCTACACCTTC
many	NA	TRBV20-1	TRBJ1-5	CSARPGLNQPQHF	TGCAGTGCTAGACCCGGGTTAAATCAGCCCCAGCATTTT
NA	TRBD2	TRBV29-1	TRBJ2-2	CSVRERGNTGELFF	TGCAGCGTCCGGGAGCGGGGGAACACCGGGGAGCTGTTTTTT
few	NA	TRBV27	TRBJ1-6	CASSSLAGRSPLHF	TGTGCCAGCAGTTCTTTGGCAGGGCGTTCACCCCTCCACTTT
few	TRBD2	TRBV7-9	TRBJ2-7	CASSLLAGIDEQYF	TGTGCCAGCAGCTTACTAGCGGGGATCGACGAGCAGTACTTC
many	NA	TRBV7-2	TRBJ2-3	CASSLAGLMVDTQYF	TGTGCCAGCAGCTTAGCAGGGCTTATGGTAGATACGCAGTATTTT
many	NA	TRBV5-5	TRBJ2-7	CASSLAAGAEQYF	TGTGCCAGCAGCTTGGCGGCGGGGGCCGAGCAGTACTTC
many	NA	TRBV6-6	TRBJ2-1	CATLTSYNEQFF	TGTGCCACACTAACCTCCTACAATGAGCAGTTCTTC